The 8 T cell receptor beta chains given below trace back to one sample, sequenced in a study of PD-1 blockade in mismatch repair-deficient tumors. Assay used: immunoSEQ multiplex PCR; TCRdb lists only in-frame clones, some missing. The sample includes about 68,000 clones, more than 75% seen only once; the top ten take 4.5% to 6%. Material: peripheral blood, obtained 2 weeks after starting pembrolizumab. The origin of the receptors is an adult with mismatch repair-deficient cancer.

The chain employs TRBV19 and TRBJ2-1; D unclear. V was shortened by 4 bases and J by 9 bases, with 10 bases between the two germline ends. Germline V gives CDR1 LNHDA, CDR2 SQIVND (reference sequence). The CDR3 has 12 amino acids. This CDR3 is CASSSNYLEQFF. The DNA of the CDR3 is TGTGCCAGTAGTAGTAATTACCTTGAGCAGTTCTTC.

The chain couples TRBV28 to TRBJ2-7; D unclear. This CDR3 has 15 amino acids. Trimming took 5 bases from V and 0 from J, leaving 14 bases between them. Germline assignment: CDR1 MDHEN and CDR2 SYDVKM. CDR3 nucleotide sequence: TGTGCCAGCAGTCCCCCAGGTAGCCTCTCCTACGAGCAGTACTTC. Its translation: CASSPPGSLSYEQYF.

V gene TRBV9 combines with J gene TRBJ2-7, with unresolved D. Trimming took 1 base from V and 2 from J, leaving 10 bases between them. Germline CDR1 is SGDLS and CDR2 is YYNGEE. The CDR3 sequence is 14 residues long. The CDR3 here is CASSVRHDPYEQYF. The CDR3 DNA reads TGTGCCAGCAGCGTACGACACGACCCCTACGAGCAGTACTTC.

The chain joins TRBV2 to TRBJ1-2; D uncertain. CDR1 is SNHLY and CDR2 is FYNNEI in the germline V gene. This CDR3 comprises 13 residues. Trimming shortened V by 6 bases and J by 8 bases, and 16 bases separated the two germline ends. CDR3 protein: CASRAQARGGYTF. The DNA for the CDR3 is TGTGCCAGCAGGGCGCAGGCCAGAGGGGGCTACACCTTC.

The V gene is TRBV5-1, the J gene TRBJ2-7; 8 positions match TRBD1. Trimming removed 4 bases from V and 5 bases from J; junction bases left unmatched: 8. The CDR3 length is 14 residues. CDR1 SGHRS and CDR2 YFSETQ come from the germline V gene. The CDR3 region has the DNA TGCGCCAGCAGCGTAGACAGGGGATTGAACGAGCAGTACTTC. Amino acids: CASSVDRGLNEQYF.

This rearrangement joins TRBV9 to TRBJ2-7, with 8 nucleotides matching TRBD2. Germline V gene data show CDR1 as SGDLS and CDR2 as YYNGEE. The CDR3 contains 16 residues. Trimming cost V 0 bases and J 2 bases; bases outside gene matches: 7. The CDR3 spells CASSVELGTSTYEQYF. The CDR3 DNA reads TGTGCCAGCAGCGTAGAATTAGGGACTAGTACCTACGAGCAGTACTTC.

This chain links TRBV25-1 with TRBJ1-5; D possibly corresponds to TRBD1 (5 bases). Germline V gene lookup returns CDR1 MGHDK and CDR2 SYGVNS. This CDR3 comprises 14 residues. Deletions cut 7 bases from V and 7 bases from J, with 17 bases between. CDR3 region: CASTEPGREQPQHF. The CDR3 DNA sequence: TGTGCCAGCACGGAACCGGGACGGGAACAGCCCCAGCATTTT. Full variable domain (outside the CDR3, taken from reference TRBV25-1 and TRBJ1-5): EADIYQTPRYLVIGTGKKITLECSQTMGHDKMYWYQQDPGMELHLIHYSYGVNSTEKGDLSSESTVSRIRTEHFPLTLESARPSHTSQYLCASTEPGREQPQHFGDGTRLSIL.

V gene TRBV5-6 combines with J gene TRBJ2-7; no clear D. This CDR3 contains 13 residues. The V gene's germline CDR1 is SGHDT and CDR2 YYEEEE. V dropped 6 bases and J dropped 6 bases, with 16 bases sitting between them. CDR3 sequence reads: CASIRRIWGEQYF. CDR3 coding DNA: TGTGCCAGCATCAGAAGGATTTGGGGCGAGCAGTACTTC.